Below are 7 T cell receptor beta chains sequenced from a single sample in a study of blood T cell repertoires in COVID-19. Assay: immunoSEQ multiplex PCR; the TCRdb copy retains only in-frame clones and omits some. The repertoire holds tens of thousands of clones, with about four fifths as singletons. Sequencing input: peripheral blood. All receptors come from a man aged 70 or older with acute or convalescent COVID-19.

The chain recombines TRBV5-6 with TRBJ2-1, with D tentatively TRBD2 (5 bases). CDR1 is SGHDT and CDR2 is YYEEEE in the germline V gene. Trimming took 6 bases from V and 5 from J, leaving 21 bases between them. This CDR3 spans 16 amino acids. CDR3: CASTNPGLASHNEQFF. As DNA, the CDR3 is TGTGCCAGCACCAATCCCGGGCTAGCTTCTCACAATGAGCAGTTCTTC.

The chain uses TRBV6-5 and TRBJ2-7; possible D gene TRBD2, 5 bases. CDR1 is MNHEY and CDR2 is SVGAGI in the germline V gene. V was trimmed by 7 bases and J by 1 base, leaving 14 bases between them. The CDR3 is 14 residues long. In DNA form, the CDR3 reads TGTGCCAGCATCCGGGCTACGGGATCCTACGAGCAGTACTTC. The encoded protein is CASIRATGSYEQYF.

The rearrangement links TRBV13 to TRBJ1-1; no firm D call. The CDR3 has 15 residues. Germline V lookup: CDR1 PRHDT, CDR2 FYEKMQ (reference sequence). The V gene lost 5 bases and the J gene lost 4 bases, with 17 bases spanning the gap. The CDR3 DNA sequence: TGTGCCAGCAGCCCATACGACACCATGCCCACTGAAGCTTTCTTT. This codes for CASSPYDTMPTEAFF.

V and J are TRBV25-1 and TRBJ2-7; 8 bases are a match to TRBD1. Trimming took 6 bases from V and 3 from J; bases not matched to a gene: 7. CDR3 length: 14 residues. Germline V gene data show CDR1 as MGHDK and CDR2 as SYGVNS. The CDR3 loop is CASRGTGTYYEQYF. The CDR3 bases are TGTGCCAGCAGGGGGACAGGAACGTACTACGAGCAGTACTTC.

This clone was observed a single time. This chain uses TRBV10-2 with TRBJ2-5; 10 positions match TRBD1. CDR3 length equals 15 residues. V was clipped by 1 base and J by 5 bases; unmatched bases: 4. The germline V gene has CDR1 WSHSY and CDR2 SAAADI. The CDR3 loop is CASSEFTDRGETQYF. Here the CDR3 DNA reads TGCGCCAGCAGTGAGTTTACGGACAGGGGGGAGACCCAGTACTTC.

The chain links TRBV5-1 to TRBJ2-7, with 9 bases fitting TRBD1. Germline V gene lookup returns CDR1 SGHRS and CDR2 YFSETQ. CDR3 size: 15 residues. The V gene end was trimmed by 1 base and the J gene end by 3 bases; junction bases not matched to a gene: 5. The CDR3: CASSLPTGGFYEQYF. The CDR3 region has the DNA TGCGCCAGCAGCTTGCCCACAGGGGGCTTCTACGAGCAGTACTTC.

In this sample, this clone turned up once. V usage is TRBV5-1 and J usage is TRBJ2-7; 10 bases fit TRBD2. The CDR3 extends over 14 amino acids. Germline V gene sequence: CDR1 SGHRS, CDR2 YFSETQ. V shed 4 bases and J 5 bases; nucleotides not matched to a gene: 6. This chain's CDR3 is CASSKPSGSDEQYF. The CDR3 nucleotides read TGCGCCAGCAGCAAACCTAGCGGGAGCGACGAGCAGTACTTC. Together with reference TRBV5-1 and TRBJ2-7, the CDR3 gives the full variable domain: KAGVTQTPRYLIKTRGQQVTLSCSPISGHRSVSWYQQTPGQGLQFLFEYFSETQRNKGNFPGRFSGRQFSNSRSEMNVSTLELGDSALYLCASSKPSGSDEQYFGPGTRLTVT.